These 29 T cell receptor beta chains were sequenced from one sample in a study of T cell responses to AZD1222 COVID-19 vaccine. The repertoire was sequenced with immunoSEQ multiplex PCR; TCRdb's copy has only in-frame clones and lacks some. The table has around 120,000 clones, roughly 92% seen once. Sequences were derived from peripheral blood, sampled 28 days after the second AZD1222 dose. These TCRs come from an adult who received the AZD1222 COVID-19 vaccine.

This sequence joins TRBV11-2 and TRBJ2-7; D perhaps matches TRBD2 (6 bases). CDR1 is SGHAT and CDR2 is FQNNGV in the germline V gene. CDR3 length: 17 residues. Trimming left V 0 bases short and J 6 bases short, with 21 bases between. DNA of the CDR3: TGTGCCAGCAGCTTAGATGCCCCAGGAGTAATGGAGGGCGAGCAGTACTTC. It codes for CASSLDAPGVMEGEQYF.

This chain connects TRBV5-1 to TRBJ1-1; D remains unclear. The CDR3 consists of 14 residues. V gave up 4 bases and J gave up 1 base, with 11 bases separating them. Germline V lookup: CDR1 SGHRS, CDR2 YFSETQ. CDR3 residues: CASSRVLGNTEAFF. The DNA for the CDR3 is TGCGCCAGCAGCAGGGTTCTGGGGAACACTGAAGCTTTCTTT.

The V call is TRBV10-2, the J call TRBJ2-7; D may be TRBD1 or TRBD2 (6 bases each). Trimming left V 7 bases short and J 4 bases short, with 11 bases between. The CDR3 is made up of 12 amino acids. The germline CDR1 and CDR2 sequences are WSHSY and SAAADI. CDR3 sequence (DNA): TGCGCCAGCATGGGGGGCGGGTACGAGCAGTACTTC. Amino acids: CASMGGGYEQYF.

This clone was recorded a few times. The chain recombines TRBV6-2 or TRBV6-3 with TRBJ1-5; possibly TRBD1 for D (5 bases). With 2 bases removed from V and 7 bases from J, the gap between germline ends came to 9 bases. The CDR3 totals 13 residues. From germline, CDR1 is MNHEY and CDR2 SVGEGT. CDR3 in amino acids: CASSYPGAQPQHF. The CDR3 DNA sequence: TGTGCCAGCAGTTACCCCGGGGCGCAGCCCCAGCATTTT.

This clone appeared a few times. This CDR3 is CASSVAWGQGATGNTIYF. The DNA for the CDR3 is TGTGCCAGCAGCGTAGCGTGGGGACAGGGGGCAACTGGAAACACCATATATTTT. This rearrangement joins TRBV9 to TRBJ1-3; 12 positions agree with TRBD1. The CDR3 has 18 residues. Germline CDR1 reads SGDLS; CDR2 reads YYNGEE. Losses at the gene ends were 0 bases for V and 2 bases for J; bases not matched to a gene: 6. Using reference TRBV9 and TRBJ1-3 for the parts outside the CDR3, the full variable domain is DSGVTQTPKHLITATGQRVTLRCSPRSGDLSVYWYQQSLDQGLQFLIQYYNGEERAKGNILERFSAQQFPDLHSELNLSSLELGDSALYFCASSVAWGQGATGNTIYFGEGSWLTVV.

V usage is TRBV27 and J usage is TRBJ2-5, with TRBD2 matching over 13 bases. The trim removed 5 bases at V and 4 bases at J, leaving 4 bases unmatched. There are 15 residues in the CDR3. Per germline, CDR1 MNHEY and CDR2 SMNVEV (reference sequence). CDR3 amino acids: CASSTRLAGGETQYF. The CDR3 DNA is TGTGCCAGCAGTACGAGACTAGCGGGAGGAGAGACCCAGTACTTC.

The chain combines TRBV30 with TRBJ1-1; 8 nucleotides align to TRBD1. The CDR3 runs 13 residues. Per the germline V gene, CDR1 is GTSNPN and CDR2 is SVGIG (reference sequence). For the CDR3, the DNA is TGTGCTCACCAGGGACAGGCGAACACTGAAGCTTTCTTT. It encodes CAHQGQANTEAFF.

The CDR3 spells CASSPSAASSRGYTF. Written as DNA, the CDR3 is TGTGCCAGCTCACCTTCGGCGGCCTCAAGCCGGGGCTACACCTTC. The J gene is TRBJ1-2, the V gene TRBV18; D remains unclear. The ends were cut back, 3 bases at V and 8 bases at J, with 19 bases in the middle. Germline V gene data show CDR1 as KGHSH and CDR2 as LQKENI. This CDR3 region has 15 residues.

V and J are TRBV21-1 and TRBJ1-5. TRBV21-1 is labeled a pseudogene. The CDR3 is 18 amino acids. The CDR3 DNA follows: TGTGCCAGCAGCAAAGTTAAAGTCGGGCTGCGAAGGGATCAGCCCCAGCATTTT. Translation gives CASSKVKVGLRRDQPQHF.

V gene TRBV7-9 combines with J gene TRBJ2-1, with D tentatively TRBD1 (6 bases). The V gene lost 1 base and the J gene lost 9 bases, with 19 bases spanning the gap. This CDR3 has 16 amino acids. CDR1 and CDR2 from the germline V gene are SEHNR and FQNEAQ (reference sequence). The CDR3 coding sequence is TGTGCCAGCAGCTTAGGGGTCGGGACATCTCTGGGTGAGCAGTTCTTC. Protein product: CASSLGVGTSLGEQFF.

The chain employs TRBV5-5 and TRBJ1-2, with D possibly being TRBD1 (6 bases). The CDR3 contains 14 residues. The V and J ends lost 0 bases and 1 base respectively, with 7 bases between them. The germline CDR1 and CDR2 sequences are SGHKS and YYEKEE (reference sequence). For the CDR3, the DNA is TGTGCCAGCAGCTTGGACAGGGTTAACTATGGCTACACCTTC. Translation: CASSLDRVNYGYTF.

The chain couples TRBV7-3 to TRBJ1-2, with TRBD1 matching over 7 bases. This CDR3 comprises 17 residues. Germline V gene data show CDR1 as SGHTA and CDR2 as FQGTGA. The J segment lost 4 bases and the V segment lost 3 bases, leaving 14 bases of the junction unmatched. The CDR3 sequence is CASSFTARGGGGYGYTF. As DNA, the CDR3 is TGTGCCAGCAGCTTCACCGCCAGAGGGGGCGGCGGCTATGGCTACACCTTC.

About this clone: The sample holds other DNA sequences that translate to the same CDR3. The rearrangement uses TRBV5-1 and TRBJ2-5, with a weak D call TRBD1 (6 bases). Deletions cut 3 bases from V and 5 bases from J, with 8 bases between. CDR1 is SGHRS, CDR2 YFSETQ, per germline. CDR3 size: 12 residues. Here the CDR3 DNA reads TGCGCCAGCAGCTCCAGGGGTGAGACCCAGTACTTC. Protein product: CASSSRGETQYF.

The chain carries TRBV18 and TRBJ1-2; TRBD1 agrees at 8 bases. The CDR3 length is 11 residues. Germline-derived CDR1 and CDR2 are KGHSH and LQKENI. With 3 bases clipped from V and 13 bases from J, the junction kept 4 bases outside the gene matches. The CDR3 region has the DNA TGTGCCAGCTCACCCGGACAGGGCCTCACCTTC. It encodes CASSPGQGLTF.

This clone was recorded only once. This chain links TRBV7-2 with TRBJ1-3; 9 bases match TRBD1. After removal of 5 bases from V and 4 bases from J, the junction contained 6 bases not matched to a gene. Germline V gives CDR1 SGHTA, CDR2 FQGNSA. The CDR3 covers 15 residues. CDR3 DNA: TGTGCCAGCAGCCCTAGGACAGGGGACGGAAACACCATATATTTT. It translates to CASSPRTGDGNTIYF.

The V and J genes are TRBV7-2 and TRBJ1-3; 7 positions agree with TRBD1. Germline CDR1 and CDR2: SGHTA and FQGNSA. This CDR3 has 17 residues. Germline trimming cut 1 base from V and 0 bases from J; bases unmatched to any gene: 6. The CDR3: CASSLGPTGRSGNTIYF. CDR3 nucleotide sequence: TGTGCCAGCAGCTTAGGTCCGACAGGGCGCTCTGGAAACACCATATATTTT.

The V and J genes are TRBV27 and TRBJ2-5, with D uncertain. Trimming removed 4 bases at V and 7 bases at J, with 10 bases between. The CDR3 runs to 12 residues. The germline V gene encodes CDR1 MNHEY and CDR2 SMNVEV (reference sequence). In nucleotides, the CDR3 is TGTGCCAGCAGTTCAGGCCGAGGGACCCAGTACTTC. Encoded protein: CASSSGRGTQYF.

This chain links TRBV2 with TRBJ1-4, with TRBD1 as a possible D gene (5 bases). CDR1 and CDR2 (germline): SNHLY, FYNNEI. The CDR3 has 13 amino acids. Trimming shortened V by 8 bases and J by 3 bases, and 10 bases separated the two germline ends. The CDR3 here is CASLRGANEKLFF. In nucleotides, the CDR3 is TGTGCCAGCTTACGAGGGGCTAATGAAAAACTGTTTTTT.

The chain employs TRBV25-1 and TRBJ2-7; 7 nucleotides align to TRBD2. The CDR3 runs to 13 residues. J gave up 2 bases and V 6 bases, and 4 bases lay outside the gene matches. Per the germline V gene, CDR1 is MGHDK and CDR2 is SYGVNS. The CDR3 coding sequence is TGTGCCAGCAGACCGGGGGGAACCTACGAGCAGTACTTC. Protein: CASRPGGTYEQYF.

This clone turned up a few times. This chain joins TRBV7-9 and TRBJ2-7, with D possibly TRBD1 on 5 matching bases. Trimming took off 0 bases at V and 6 bases at J, with 9 bases between the two ends. The CDR3 totals 13 residues. The V gene's germline CDR1 is SEHNR and CDR2 FQNEAQ (reference sequence). The CDR3 coding sequence is TGTGCCAGCAGCTTAGCCAGGGCTGGCGAGCAGTACTTC. Translation gives CASSLARAGEQYF.

The V gene is TRBV6-5, the J gene TRBJ2-1; D remains ambiguous. Per germline, CDR1 MNHEY and CDR2 SVGAGI. The CDR3 totals 14 residues. V lost 6 bases and J 0 bases, leaving 9 bases between the germline ends. CDR3 loop: CASRDRSSYNEQFF. The CDR3, as DNA: TGTGCCAGCAGGGACCGCAGCTCCTACAATGAGCAGTTCTTC.

This clone was detected only a few times. The chain combines TRBV6-5 with TRBJ1-4; D ambiguous. Trimming pared 5 bases from V and 8 bases from J, leaving 18 bases between. Germline CDR1 and CDR2: MNHEY and SVGAGI. The CDR3 consists of 15 residues. The CDR3 spells CASSRWTGDGEKLFF. The CDR3 DNA reads as TGTGCCAGCAGTAGATGGACCGGCGATGGGGAAAAACTGTTTTTT.

This CDR3 is CASGLVLGDRVTYEQFF. The CDR3 DNA is TGTGCTAGTGGTTTGGTACTGGGGGACAGGGTAACGTATGAGCAGTTCTTC. The chain joins TRBV12-5 to TRBJ2-1; 9 nucleotides agree with TRBD1. The CDR3 length is 17 residues. CDR1 and CDR2 (germline): LGHNT, FRNRAP. Germline trimming cut 0 bases from V and 8 bases from J; bases unmatched to any gene: 11.

CDR3 in amino acids: CATSDRGYYGYTF. The CDR3 bases are TGTGCCACCAGTGACAGGGGCTACTATGGCTACACCTTC. The chain carries TRBV24-1 and TRBJ1-2; TRBD1 is a possible D gene (6 bases). Trimming removed 4 bases at V and 3 bases at J, with 8 bases between. Germline assignment: CDR1 KGHDR and CDR2 SFDVKD. The CDR3 is 13 amino acids.

This chain uses TRBV28 with TRBJ2-1; 7 bases line up with TRBD2. With V trimmed by 6 bases and J by 9 bases, 8 bases remained unmatched. The germline gives CDR1 MDHEN, CDR2 SYDVKM. This CDR3 is built from 13 residues. The CDR3 spells CASRSGDIGEQFF. DNA of the CDR3: TGTGCCAGCAGGAGCGGGGATATAGGTGAGCAGTTCTTC.

The chain couples TRBV2 to TRBJ1-3, with unresolved D. The CDR3 consists of 12 residues. The V and J ends lost 6 bases and 4 bases respectively, with 7 bases between them. The V gene's germline CDR1 is SNHLY and CDR2 FYNNEI. The CDR3 coding sequence is TGTGCCAGCAGACTTCCCGGAAACACCATATATTTT. Translation gives CASRLPGNTIYF.

This clone was seen only once. J is TRBJ1-3 and V is TRBV3-1 (or the pseudogene TRBV3-2), with TRBD1 matching 7 bases. The germline CDR1 and CDR2 sequences are LGHDT and YNNKEL (reference sequence). The CDR3 covers 13 residues. Trimming cost V 4 bases and J 8 bases; bases outside gene matches: 5. The CDR3 sequence is CASSLRGADTIYF. The CDR3 coding sequence is TGTGCCAGCAGCCTCAGGGGGGCGGACACCATATATTTT.

This clone was found once. The rearrangement joins TRBV15 to TRBJ1-5, with a tentative D call TRBD1 (6 bases). This CDR3 is 15 amino acids long. Deletions cut 5 bases from V and 2 bases from J, with 13 bases between. Germline V gene sequence: CDR1 LNHNV, CDR2 YYDKDF (reference sequence). CDR3 loop: CATSGYRAGNQPQHF. The CDR3, as DNA: TGTGCCACCAGCGGGTACAGGGCGGGCAATCAGCCCCAGCATTTT.

This sequence joins TRBV24-1 and TRBJ1-5; TRBD1 agrees at 7 bases. Germline CDR1 reads KGHDR; CDR2 reads SFDVKD. The trim removed 7 bases at V and 7 bases at J, leaving 6 bases unmatched. CDR3 length: 13 amino acids. The CDR3 DNA reads as TGTGCCACCAGGGGAGGGGGCGAGCAGCCCCAGCATTTT. Residues: CATRGGGEQPQHF.